The source of this T cell receptor beta chain is a study of blood T cell repertoires in COVID-19. For the study at large: The cDNA or gDNA used as material had been derived from T cells, B-cell-depleted T cells, or PBMCs.

Data came from immunoSEQ multiplex PCR; TCRdb stores just in-frame clones and leaves some out. The sample shows 110,000 or so clones, 81% of them seen only once. Germline V gives CDR1 SNHLY, CDR2 FYNNEI. This CDR3 has 14 residues. Trimming removed 6 bases at V and 8 bases at J, with 17 bases between. This clonotype was obtained from a man aged 50 to 59 with acute or convalescent COVID-19. V is TRBV2 and J is TRBJ1-5, with a weak D call TRBD1 (6 bases). The sequenced material came from peripheral blood. CDR3 coding DNA: TGTGCCAGCAGGAGAGGACAGTCCGTGGAGCCCCAGCATTTT. Protein sequence: CASRRGQSVEPQHF. Filled out from reference TRBV2 and TRBJ1-5, the complete variable domain reads EPEVTQTPSHQVTQMGQEVILRCVPISNHLYFYWYRQILGQKVEFLVSFYNNEISEKSEIFDDQFSVERPDGSNFTLKIRSTKLEDSAMYFCASRRGQSVEPQHFGDGTRLSIL.